The 30 T cell receptor beta chains below come from one sample, sequenced in a study of blood T cell repertoires in COVID-19. The protocol was immunoSEQ multiplex PCR, while the TCRdb copy is restricted to in-frame clones and leaves out a portion. The data hold about 480,000 clones, with approximately 88% observed a single time. The specimen sequenced was PBMCs or T cells enriched from blood (not recorded which). These receptor sequences come from a woman in her 40s who had recovered from COVID-19.

The rearrangement links TRBV18 to TRBJ2-7; D is unresolved. This CDR3 comprises 11 residues. Trimming left V 6 bases short and J 4 bases short, with 7 bases between. Per the germline V gene, CDR1 is KGHSH and CDR2 is LQKENI. The CDR3: CASSNSYEQYF. The DNA for the CDR3 is TGTGCCAGCTCCAATAGTTACGAGCAGTACTTC.

This rearrangement joins TRBV14 to TRBJ1-6; 7 nucleotides align to TRBD1. Germline lookup yields CDR1 SGHDN and CDR2 FVKESK. The CDR3 is 16 amino acids. Unmatched junction bases numbered 10, after V lost 2 bases and J lost 9 bases. CDR3 in amino acids: CASSQSGSGGGSPLHF. The CDR3 nucleotides are TGTGCCAGCAGCCAAAGTGGGTCAGGGGGTGGTTCACCCCTCCACTTT.

The chain is built from TRBV5-6 and TRBJ1-3; TRBD1 might be the D (5 bases). Deletions cut 3 bases from V and 3 bases from J, with 16 bases between. CDR3 length: 16 amino acids. The V gene's germline CDR1 is SGHDT and CDR2 YYEEEE. CDR3 sequence (DNA): TGTGCCAGCAGCTCCCTGGGCACCCAGGGTGGAAACACCATATATTTT. Amino acids: CASSSLGTQGGNTIYF.

The chain has TRBV19 and TRBJ2-2; TRBD1 matches at 10 bases. This CDR3 spans 14 amino acids. Germline lookup yields CDR1 LNHDA and CDR2 SQIVND (reference sequence). V was clipped by 6 bases and J by 6 bases; unmatched bases: 4. In DNA form, the CDR3 reads TGTGCCAGTAGCCCCGACAGGGGGCCCGGGGAGCTGTTTTTT. Protein sequence: CASSPDRGPGELFF.

This chain joins TRBV9 and TRBJ2-3, with 8 nucleotides matching TRBD2. CDR1 and CDR2 from the germline V gene are SGDLS and YYNGEE. The CDR3 contains 16 residues. Trimming removed 4 bases from V and 2 bases from J; junction bases left unmatched: 9. CDR3 amino acids: CASSKIGTSNTDTQYF. The CDR3 region has the DNA TGTGCCAGCAGCAAAATTGGGACTAGTAACACAGATACGCAGTATTTT.

The rearrangement links TRBV30 to TRBJ1-2; TRBD1 matches 7 bases. The V gene end was trimmed by 3 bases and the J gene end by 4 bases; junction bases not matched to a gene: 8. The CDR3 runs to 14 residues. Germline-derived CDR1 and CDR2 are GTSNPN and SVGIG (reference sequence). The DNA for the CDR3 is TGTGCCTGGAGGGACGATGGGACAGCCTATGGCTACACCTTC. Protein product: CAWRDDGTAYGYTF.

This clone appeared once. This chain connects TRBV19 to TRBJ1-2, with 10 bases matching TRBD1. In germline, CDR1 is LNHDA, CDR2 SQIVND (reference sequence). The ends lost 8 bases at V and 2 bases at J; junction bases unmatched: 5. This CDR3 is built from 14 residues. The CDR3 DNA sequence: TGTGCCAGTCGCCGGGACAGGGGCAACTATGGCTACACCTTC. This encodes CASRRDRGNYGYTF.

The chain links TRBV7-9 to TRBJ2-3; D perhaps matches TRBD2 (5 bases). This CDR3 comprises 17 residues. The V end was cut by 5 bases, the J end by 4 bases, with 22 bases between. Germline V CDR1 and CDR2: SEHNR, FQNEAQ (reference sequence). The CDR3 loop is CASSPLGLKRESDTQYF. DNA of the CDR3: TGTGCCAGCAGCCCGTTAGGGTTAAAAAGGGAGTCAGATACGCAGTATTTT.

The V call is TRBV5-1, the J call TRBJ2-5; the D is unclear. The V gene lost 2 bases and the J gene lost 5 bases, with 7 bases spanning the gap. Germline lookup yields CDR1 SGHRS and CDR2 YFSETQ. The CDR3 contains 12 residues. DNA for the CDR3: TGCGCCAGCAGCTTAGAGGTGGAGACCCAGTACTTC. The encoded protein is CASSLEVETQYF. The complete variable domain, with remaining parts taken from reference TRBV5-1 and TRBJ2-5, reads KAGVTQTPRYLIKTRGQQVTLSCSPISGHRSVSWYQQTPGQGLQFLFEYFSETQRNKGNFPGRFSGRQFSNSRSEMNVSTLELGDSALYLCASSLEVETQYFGPGTRLLVL.

The genes are TRBV7-2 and TRBJ2-3; D may be TRBD1 (6 bases). The V gene's germline CDR1 is SGHTA and CDR2 FQGNSA. The V gene lost 1 base and the J gene lost 1 base, with 12 bases spanning the gap. This CDR3 has 16 amino acids. The CDR3 DNA reads as TGTGCCAGCAGCTTAGTTGGACAGTCGGGCACAGATACGCAGTATTTT. Translation gives CASSLVGQSGTDTQYF. The full variable domain, completed using reference TRBV7-2 and TRBJ2-3, is GAGVSQSPSNKVTEKGKDVELRCDPISGHTALYWYRQSLGQGLEFLIYFQGNSAPDKSGLPSDRFSAERTGGSVSTLTIQRTQQEDSAVYLCASSLVGQSGTDTQYFGPGTRLTVL.

The chain carries TRBV4-3 and TRBJ2-3, with D perhaps matching TRBD1 (6 bases). The germline V and J ends were trimmed by 4 bases and 0 bases, with 17 bases remaining between them. The CDR3 length is 17 residues. In germline, CDR1 is LGHNA, CDR2 YSLEER. The CDR3 region is CASSRTSTRGSTDTQYF. The CDR3 DNA follows: TGCGCCAGCAGCCGCACCTCTACCAGGGGCAGCACAGATACGCAGTATTTT.

The chain employs TRBV18 and TRBJ1-1; TRBD1 agrees at 9 bases. V was clipped by 5 bases and J by 3 bases; unmatched bases: 7. The CDR3 runs 15 residues. The V gene's germline CDR1 is KGHSH and CDR2 LQKENI. The CDR3 region is CASSSGTGWDTEAFF. CDR3 nucleotide sequence: TGTGCCAGCTCATCCGGGACAGGGTGGGACACTGAAGCTTTCTTT. Filled out from reference TRBV18 and TRBJ1-1, the complete variable domain reads NAGVMQNPRHLVRRRGQEARLRCSPMKGHSHVYWYRQLPEEGLKFMVYLQKENIIDESGMPKERFSAEFPKEGPSILRIQQVVRGDSAAYFCASSSGTGWDTEAFFGQGTRLTVV.

V is TRBV4-3 and J is TRBJ2-1, with D tentatively TRBD2 (5 bases). Trimming left V 2 bases short and J 10 bases short, with 12 bases between. Germline lookup yields CDR1 LGHNA and CDR2 YSLEER. This CDR3 has 13 amino acids. The CDR3 DNA is TGCGCCAGCAGCCAAACCCCGGGGATCGAGCAGTTCTTC. Translated, it gives CASSQTPGIEQFF.

The chain recombines TRBV7-9 with TRBJ2-3; TRBD2 matches 7 bases. V lost 1 base to trimming and J lost 4 bases; unmatched junction nucleotides: 8. Germline V gene lookup returns CDR1 SEHNR and CDR2 FQNEAQ (reference sequence). The length of the CDR3 is 16 residues. CDR3 DNA sequence: TGTGCCAGCAGCTTAGGAGGCGGGAGATCTCCAGATACGCAGTATTTT. The encoded protein is CASSLGGGRSPDTQYF. Full variable domain (missing parts from reference TRBV7-9 and TRBJ2-3): DTGVSQNPRHKITKRGQNVTFRCDPISEHNRLYWYRQTLGQGPEFLTYFQNEAQLEKSRLLSDRFSAERPKGSFSTLEIQRTEQGDSAMYLCASSLGGGRSPDTQYFGPGTRLTVL.

This clone was detected only once. The V and J genes are TRBV5-8 and TRBJ1-4; 7 bases align to TRBD1. This CDR3 has 14 amino acids. The J segment lost 8 bases and the V segment lost 4 bases, leaving 8 bases of the junction unmatched. Germline CDR1 SGHTS, CDR2 YDEGEE. CDR3 region: CASSPLPRGEKLFF. CDR3 nucleotide sequence: TGTGCCAGCAGCCCCTTACCCAGGGGGGAAAAACTGTTTTTT. The variable domain in full, completed from reference TRBV5-8 and TRBJ1-4, reads EAGVTQSPTHLIKTRGQQATLRCSPISGHTSVYWYQQALGLGLQFLLWYDEGEERNRGNFPPRFSGRQFPNYSSELNVNALELEDSALYLCASSPLPRGEKLFFGSGTQLSVL.

This sequence joins TRBV18 and TRBJ2-7; TRBD2 aligns across 13 bases. There are 18 residues in the CDR3. Germline V lookup: CDR1 KGHSH, CDR2 LQKENI. Trimming cost V 0 bases and J 0 bases; bases outside gene matches: 5. The CDR3 DNA reads as TGTGCCAGCTCACCACCGGGACTAGCGGGACTTTCCTCCTACGAGCAGTACTTC. It encodes CASSPPGLAGLSSYEQYF.

V and J are TRBV12-3 or TRBV12-4 and TRBJ2-7; 8 bases align to TRBD1. The CDR3 sequence is 13 residues long. V lost 7 bases and J lost 5; bases outside the gene matches: 7. CDR3 coding DNA: TGTGCCAGCACCACGACAGGGGTCCACGAGCAGTACTTC. It encodes CASTTTGVHEQYF.

This rearrangement joins TRBV12-3 or TRBV12-4 to TRBJ1-1; D remains ambiguous. Trimming shortened V by 2 bases and J by 0 bases, and 4 bases separated the two germline ends. CDR3 length: 13 residues. Written as DNA, the CDR3 is TGTGCCAGCAGTTTACTAGTGAACACTGAAGCTTTCTTT. Translated, it gives CASSLLVNTEAFF.

V usage is TRBV3-1 (or the pseudogene TRBV3-2) and J usage is TRBJ2-3; D might be TRBD2 (6 bases). The germline CDR1 and CDR2 sequences are LGHDT and YNNKEL (reference sequence). The CDR3 runs to 16 residues. V lost 2 bases to trimming and J lost 4 bases, with 16 bases between them. The CDR3 nucleotides read TGTGCCAGCAGCCAATTTGGGGAGGACCTCGCAGATACGCAGTATTTT. Its translation is CASSQFGEDLADTQYF.

This clone has only a few counts. The rearrangement uses TRBV5-4 and TRBJ1-5; 8 positions match TRBD1. CDR3 length: 15 residues. Germline trimming cut 4 bases from V and 2 bases from J; bases unmatched to any gene: 5. Germline V gene data show CDR1 as SGHNT and CDR2 as YYREEE (reference sequence). CDR3 loop: CASSPGQGGNQPQHF. CDR3 DNA: TGTGCCAGCAGCCCTGGACAGGGAGGCAATCAGCCCCAGCATTTT.

The chain links TRBV9 to TRBJ1-2; 7 bases line up with TRBD1. The germline gives CDR1 SGDLS, CDR2 YYNGEE. CDR3 size: 12 residues. The V gene end was trimmed by 3 bases and the J gene end by 6 bases; junction bases not matched to a gene: 2. Written as DNA, the CDR3 is TGTGCCAGCAGCGGACAGGGCGATGGCTACACCTTC. Translating it yields CASSGQGDGYTF. Drawing the rest from reference TRBV9 and TRBJ1-2, the complete variable domain is DSGVTQTPKHLITATGQRVTLRCSPRSGDLSVYWYQQSLDQGLQFLIQYYNGEERAKGNILERFSAQQFPDLHSELNLSSLELGDSALYFCASSGQGDGYTFGSGTRLTVV.

The gene calls are TRBV24-1 and TRBJ1-2; unclear D gene. The CDR3 is made up of 13 amino acids. V lost 5 bases and J lost 4, with 10 bases in between. Per germline, CDR1 KGHDR and CDR2 SFDVKD. CDR3 loop: CATSVGDGYGYTF. The CDR3 coding sequence is TGTGCCACCAGTGTCGGGGATGGCTATGGCTACACCTTC.

The V gene is TRBV5-4, the J gene TRBJ2-7; 11 bases match TRBD2. This CDR3 region has 15 residues. Germline CDR1 reads SGHNT; CDR2 reads YYREEE (reference sequence). Germline trimming cut 3 bases from V and 2 bases from J; bases unmatched to any gene: 4. The DNA for the CDR3 is TGTGCCAGCAGCTCCTTAGCGGGAGGGCCCTACGAGCAGTACTTC. Amino acid sequence: CASSSLAGGPYEQYF.

The V and J genes are TRBV19 and TRBJ1-3; D may be TRBD1 (5 bases). This CDR3 spans 14 amino acids. Per germline, CDR1 LNHDA and CDR2 SQIVND (reference sequence). Between the trimmed V and J ends, which lost 5 bases and 3 bases, there was a span of 11 bases. The CDR3 here is CASSGGVRGNTIYF. Here the CDR3 DNA reads TGTGCCAGTAGTGGGGGGGTCCGTGGAAACACCATATATTTT.

This rearrangement joins TRBV7-9 to TRBJ1-2; possibly TRBD1 for D (5 bases). Germline CDR1 reads SEHNR; CDR2 reads FQNEAQ (reference sequence). V shed 5 bases and J shed 6 bases, with 16 bases lying between them. The CDR3 length is 14 residues. CDR3 region: CASSPNRGVDGYTF. CDR3 bases: TGTGCCAGCAGCCCTAACCGGGGGGTCGATGGCTACACCTTC.

The rearrangement joins TRBV2 to TRBJ2-3; 8 positions agree with TRBD2. Unmatched junction bases numbered 5, after V lost 5 bases and J lost 4 bases. The CDR3 contains 14 residues. Looked up from germline, CDR1 is SNHLY and CDR2 is FYNNEI. CDR3: CASSLLAGSDTQYF. CDR3 nucleotides: TGTGCCAGCAGTCTTCTAGCGGGTTCAGATACGCAGTATTTT.

The V call is TRBV6-2 or TRBV6-3, the J call TRBJ1-5; no firm D call. The germline V gene has CDR1 MNHEY and CDR2 SVGEGT. CDR3 size: 13 residues. Trimming pared 0 bases from V and 13 bases from J, leaving 13 bases between. This CDR3 is CASSYSKGRPQHF. CDR3 bases: TGTGCCAGCAGTTACTCGAAAGGCAGGCCGCAGCATTTT.

The chain has TRBV3-1 (or the pseudogene TRBV3-2) and TRBJ2-1; the match to TRBD2 covers 10 bases. Looked up from germline, CDR1 is LGHDT and CDR2 is YNNKEL (reference sequence). CDR3 length: 19 amino acids. Losses at the gene ends were 6 bases for V and 0 bases for J; bases not matched to a gene: 14. For the CDR3, the DNA is TGTGCCAGCAGGCATGACAGGTTGACTAGCGGGCGCTCCTACAATGAGCAGTTCTTC. It specifies CASRHDRLTSGRSYNEQFF.

The chain joins TRBV10-1 to TRBJ2-1; 7 nucleotides match TRBD2. This CDR3 spans 11 amino acids. Trimming took 3 bases from V and 15 from J; bases not matched to a gene: 5. Germline V lookup: CDR1 WNHNN, CDR2 SYGVQD (reference sequence). CDR3 sequence: CASSDGAGVFF. The CDR3 DNA sequence: TGCGCCAGCAGTGACGGGGCGGGAGTGTTCTTC.

The rearrangement joins TRBV7-9 to TRBJ2-1, with D perhaps matching TRBD2 (6 bases). CDR1 is SEHNR and CDR2 is FQNEAQ in the germline V gene (reference sequence). V was pared by 3 bases and J by 0 bases, with 9 bases between. This CDR3 is built from 15 residues. CDR3 sequence: CASSFGGSSYNEQFF. The CDR3 DNA sequence: TGTGCCAGCAGCTTTGGGGGGAGCTCCTACAATGAGCAGTTCTTC.